This T cell receptor (beta chain) was obtained from a study of a mutant IDH1 vaccine in newly diagnosed glioma. Looking at the study overall: Standard pretreatment was either radiotherapy, temozolomide, or, for most, radiochemotherapy with temozolomide. Study-wide findings and caveats: Induction of immune responses by the vaccine occurred in about 92% of patients.

This sample's time point: week 47, end of study. In every dose of vaccine, 300 ug of mutant IDH1 20-mer peptide was given alongside topical imiquimod. V was pared by 0 bases and J by 10 bases, with 9 bases between. This CDR3 region has 12 residues. Germline V gene data show CDR1 as SGHDN and CDR2 as FVKESK. The count of this clone is one. Its antigen is still unknown. Here immunoSEQ multiplex PCR was the method, and the copy in TCRdb shows in-frame clones only, minus some. The table has tens of thousands of clones, roughly 80% seen once; the top ten hold 5.3%. The V call is TRBV14, the J call TRBJ1-1; possibly TRBD1 for D (5 bases). The source of this sequence is a man between 50 and 59 years old with glioma. This material consisted of PBMCs, taken from a glioma patient whose treatment included an IDH1 peptide vaccine. The CDR3 nucleotides read TGTGCCAGCAGCCAAGATCCGGACACAGCTTTCTTT. It specifies CASSQDPDTAFF.